This T cell receptor (beta chain) is drawn from a study of glioma-infiltrating T cells. Study background: Low-grade gliomas were grade II; glioblastomas were grade IV at initial diagnosis. Dexamethasone exposure before glioma surgery was limited to six or fewer days.

This clonotype was counted only a few times. Its antigen is still unknown. Germline V gene sequence: CDR1 MGHRA, CDR2 YSYEKL. This CDR3 contains 17 residues. The V gene lost 4 bases and the J gene lost 1 base, with 20 bases spanning the gap. TCR alpha and beta CDR3 regions were amplified from RNA using iRepertoire nested multiplex PCR. TCRdb re-called the multiplex PCR reads through MiXCR, storing one row per CDR3 protein. The sample has a few hundred thousand distinct CDR3 sequences; 35% to 45% are singletons. General study results and limits: Gliomas, especially low-grade, showed above-expected tissue-blood divergence; non-neoplastic patients showed below.

Sample: glioma tissue, nonneoplastic brain tissue, or PBMCs (not recorded which). V usage is TRBV4-1 and J usage is TRBJ2-7, with D possibly matching TRBD2 (7 bases). This TCR was recovered from a human donor with low-grade glioma or glioblastoma, undergoing nonglioma brain surgery, or in good health (not recorded which). The CDR3 protein is CASSRIHNREGSYEQYF. The CDR3 DNA follows: TGCGCCAGCAGCCGAATCCATAACAGGGAGGGTTCCTACGAGCAGTACTTC.